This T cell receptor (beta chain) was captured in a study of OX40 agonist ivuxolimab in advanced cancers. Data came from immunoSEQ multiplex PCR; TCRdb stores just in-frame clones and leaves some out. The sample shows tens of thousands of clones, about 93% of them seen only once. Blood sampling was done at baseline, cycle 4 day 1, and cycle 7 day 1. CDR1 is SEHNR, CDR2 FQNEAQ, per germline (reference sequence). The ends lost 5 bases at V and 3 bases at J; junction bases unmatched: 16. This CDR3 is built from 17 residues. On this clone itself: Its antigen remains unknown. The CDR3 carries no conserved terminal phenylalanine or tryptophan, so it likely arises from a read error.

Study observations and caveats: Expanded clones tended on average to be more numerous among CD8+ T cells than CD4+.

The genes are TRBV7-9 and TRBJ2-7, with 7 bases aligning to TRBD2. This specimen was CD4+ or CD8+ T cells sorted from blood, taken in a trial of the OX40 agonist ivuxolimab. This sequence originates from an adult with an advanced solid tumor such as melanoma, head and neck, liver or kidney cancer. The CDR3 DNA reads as TGTGCCAGCAGCCTAGAGGAAGGCCAACTAGCGAGCTACGAGCAGTACCTC. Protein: CASSLEEGQLASYEQYL.